This T cell receptor (beta chain) was sequenced during a study of blood T cell repertoires in COVID-19. Study overall: The United States, Italy and Spain supplied acute and convalescent COVID-19 samples.

Germline assignment: CDR1 PRHDT and CDR2 FYEKMQ (reference sequence). The CDR3 covers 15 residues. Trimming shortened V by 5 bases and J by 4 bases, and 16 bases separated the two germline ends. This clone showed up just once. Source study methods: It was from reference gene primer amplification that nucleated cell counts were estimated. The data were produced by immunoSEQ multiplex PCR, yet TCRdb's version contains in-frame clones alone and is incomplete. D and trimming were read from the DNA, whereas the V and J calls and clone size are those reported in that table. This table holds about half a million clones, 80% to 90% found once.

This rearrangement joins TRBV13 to TRBJ2-3; tentative D call: TRBD1 (6 bases). This receptor was identified in a human donor in a cohort sampled during active COVID-19. Sequencing input: peripheral blood. In nucleotides, the CDR3 is TGTGCCAGCAGCCGACACGGGACAAGCCCAGATACGCAGTATTTT. Its translation is CASSRHGTSPDTQYF.